This T cell receptor beta chain emerged from a study of metastatic and nonmetastatic thyroid tumors. No treatment of any kind had been given to any patient before thyroid surgery. Germline-derived CDR1 and CDR2 are SGDLS and YYNGEE. V lost 4 bases, J lost 0 bases, and 19 bases lay in between. This CDR3 comprises 17 residues. Authors' methods: A distant-metastasis classifier for papillary thyroid cancer was built using CDR3 differences across clinicopathological groups. MiXCR was used by TCRdb to re-call the PCR reads. These V and J calls derive from TCRdb rather than the authors' analysis. In the table there are tens of thousands of clones, about 25% of which are singletons.

The specimen sequenced was blood. The chain combines TRBV9 with TRBJ1-1; a possible D gene is TRBD1 (6 bases). The source of this sequence is a male donor with papillary thyroid cancer or a benign thyroid nodule (not recorded which). Some clones in this sample may be carry-over from other donors' samples. CDR3 bases: TGTGCCAGCAGCCTAAGGGGGGGCCCCGATATGAACACTGAAGCTTTCTTT. This gives the protein CASSLRGGPDMNTEAFF.